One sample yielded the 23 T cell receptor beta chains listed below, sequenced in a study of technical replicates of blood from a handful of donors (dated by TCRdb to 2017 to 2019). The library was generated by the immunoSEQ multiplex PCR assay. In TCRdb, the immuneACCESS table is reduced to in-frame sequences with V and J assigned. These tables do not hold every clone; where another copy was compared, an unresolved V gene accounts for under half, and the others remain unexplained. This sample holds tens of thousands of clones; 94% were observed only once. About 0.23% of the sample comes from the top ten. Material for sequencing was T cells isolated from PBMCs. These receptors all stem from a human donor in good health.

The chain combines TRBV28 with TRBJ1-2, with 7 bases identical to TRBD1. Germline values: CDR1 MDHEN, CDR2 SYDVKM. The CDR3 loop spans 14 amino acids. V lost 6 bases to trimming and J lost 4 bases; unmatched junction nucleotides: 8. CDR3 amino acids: CASRSAQGGYGYTF. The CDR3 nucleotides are TGTGCCAGCAGGTCAGCTCAGGGGGGCTATGGCTACACCTTC.

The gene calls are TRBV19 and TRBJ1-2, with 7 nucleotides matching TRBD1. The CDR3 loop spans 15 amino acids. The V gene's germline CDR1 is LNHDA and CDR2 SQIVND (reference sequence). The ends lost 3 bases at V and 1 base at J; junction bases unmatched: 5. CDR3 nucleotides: TGTGCCAGTAGTATCTTCGGGACAGTTAACTATGGCTACACCTTC. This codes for CASSIFGTVNYGYTF.

The CDR3 bases are TGTGCCAGCTCACCACCGATCCGAGCAGGGGCCAACGTCCTGACTTTC. Translation: CASSPPIRAGANVLTF. This chain joins TRBV18 and TRBJ2-6; no firm D call. The ends were cut back, 0 bases at V and 4 bases at J, with 10 bases in the middle. The CDR3 covers 16 residues. Germline V CDR1 and CDR2: KGHSH, LQKENI.

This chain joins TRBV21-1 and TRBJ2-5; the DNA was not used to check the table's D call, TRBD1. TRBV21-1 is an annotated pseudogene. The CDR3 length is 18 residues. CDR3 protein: CASSKGGTGGAGHKTQYF. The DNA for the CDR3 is TGTGCCAGCAGCAAAGGGGGGACAGGGGGCGCCGGGCACAAGACCCAGTACTTC.

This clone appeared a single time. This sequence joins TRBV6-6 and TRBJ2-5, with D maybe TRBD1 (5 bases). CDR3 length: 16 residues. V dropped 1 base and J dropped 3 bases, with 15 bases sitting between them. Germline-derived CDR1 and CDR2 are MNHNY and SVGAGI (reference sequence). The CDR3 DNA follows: TGTGCCAGCAGTTACTTTAATCGGGCAGGGAAAGAGACCCAGTACTTC. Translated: CASSYFNRAGKETQYF.

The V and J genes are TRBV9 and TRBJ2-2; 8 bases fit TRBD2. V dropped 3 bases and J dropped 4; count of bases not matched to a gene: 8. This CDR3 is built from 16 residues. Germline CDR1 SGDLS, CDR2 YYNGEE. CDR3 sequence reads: CASSAGSGGTTGELFF. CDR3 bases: TGTGCCAGCAGCGCTGGGAGCGGGGGAACCACCGGGGAGCTGTTTTTT.

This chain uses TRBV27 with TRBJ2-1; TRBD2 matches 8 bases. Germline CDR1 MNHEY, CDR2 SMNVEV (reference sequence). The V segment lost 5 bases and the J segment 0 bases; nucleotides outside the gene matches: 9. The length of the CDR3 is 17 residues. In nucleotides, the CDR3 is TGTGCCAGCAGTATTTCTATAGCGGGATACTCCTACAATGAGCAGTTCTTC. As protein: CASSISIAGYSYNEQFF.

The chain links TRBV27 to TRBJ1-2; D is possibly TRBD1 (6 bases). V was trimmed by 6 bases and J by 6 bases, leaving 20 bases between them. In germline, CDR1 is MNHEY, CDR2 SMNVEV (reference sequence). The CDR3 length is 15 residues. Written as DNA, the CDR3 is TGTGCCAGCAGGGCCGGGACAACACTGGTGGATGGCTACACCTTC. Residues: CASRAGTTLVDGYTF.

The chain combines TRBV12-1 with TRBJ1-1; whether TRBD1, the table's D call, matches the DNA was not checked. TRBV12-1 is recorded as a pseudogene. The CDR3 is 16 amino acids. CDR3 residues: CAGLGIDRGGCTEAFF. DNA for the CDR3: TGTGCCGGATTGGGGATTGACAGGGGCGGGTGCACTGAAGCTTTCTTT.

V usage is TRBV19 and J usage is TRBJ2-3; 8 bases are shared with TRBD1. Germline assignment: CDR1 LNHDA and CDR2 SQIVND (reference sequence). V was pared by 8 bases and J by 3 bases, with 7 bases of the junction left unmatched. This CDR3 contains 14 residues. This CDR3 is CASGQGLGTDTQYF. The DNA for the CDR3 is TGTGCCAGTGGACAGGGCTTGGGGACAGATACGCAGTATTTT.

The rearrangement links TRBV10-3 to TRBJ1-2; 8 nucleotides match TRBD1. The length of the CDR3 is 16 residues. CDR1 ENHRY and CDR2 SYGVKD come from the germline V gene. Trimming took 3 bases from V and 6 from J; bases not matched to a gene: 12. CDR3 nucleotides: TGTGCCATCAGTGAAGGTCGGGCAGGGGGCGAAGATGGCTACACCTTC. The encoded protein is CAISEGRAGGEDGYTF.

Written as DNA, the CDR3 is TGTGCCAGCAGCTTAAGGCTAGCGGGGGGGCCGAACACCGGGGAGCTGTTTTTT. It encodes CASSLRLAGGPNTGELFF. The chain has TRBV7-9 and TRBJ2-2, with 12 bases identical to TRBD2. The V gene end was trimmed by 2 bases and the J gene end by 0 bases; junction bases not matched to a gene: 4. This CDR3 has 18 amino acids. Germline CDR1 SEHNR, CDR2 FQNEAQ (reference sequence).

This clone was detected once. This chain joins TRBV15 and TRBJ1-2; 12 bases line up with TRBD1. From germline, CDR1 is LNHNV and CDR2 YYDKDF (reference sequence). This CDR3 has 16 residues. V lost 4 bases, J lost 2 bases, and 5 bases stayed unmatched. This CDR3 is CATSTMGQGANYGYTF. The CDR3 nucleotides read TGTGCCACCAGCACCATGGGACAGGGGGCGAACTATGGCTACACCTTC.

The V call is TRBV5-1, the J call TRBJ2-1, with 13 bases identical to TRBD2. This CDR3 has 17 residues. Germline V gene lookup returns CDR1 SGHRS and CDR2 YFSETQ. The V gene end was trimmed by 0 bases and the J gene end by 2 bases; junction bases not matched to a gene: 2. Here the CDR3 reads CASSLGTSGGAYNEQFF. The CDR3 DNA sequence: TGCGCCAGCAGCTTGGGTACTAGCGGGGGGGCCTACAATGAGCAGTTCTTC.

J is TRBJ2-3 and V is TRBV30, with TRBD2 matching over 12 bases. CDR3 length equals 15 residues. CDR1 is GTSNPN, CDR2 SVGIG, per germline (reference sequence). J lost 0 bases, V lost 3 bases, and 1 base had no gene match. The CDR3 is CAWSLAGGSTDTQYF. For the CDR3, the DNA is TGTGCCTGGAGCCTAGCGGGGGGGAGCACAGATACGCAGTATTTT.

The CDR3 sequence is CASSSQFNQPQHF. The CDR3 DNA follows: TGTGCCAGCAGTTCACAGTTCAATCAGCCCCAGCATTTT. The V and J genes are TRBV6-5 and TRBJ1-5; D is unresolved. CDR1 and CDR2 (germline): MNHEY, SVGAGI. The CDR3 covers 13 residues. Trimming removed 4 bases from V and 3 bases from J, with 7 bases in between.

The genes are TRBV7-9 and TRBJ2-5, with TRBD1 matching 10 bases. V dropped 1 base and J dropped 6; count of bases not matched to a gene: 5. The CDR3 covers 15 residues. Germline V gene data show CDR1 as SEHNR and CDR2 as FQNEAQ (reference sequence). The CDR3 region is CASSLVWDRGQTQYF. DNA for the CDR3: TGTGCCAGCAGCTTAGTATGGGACAGGGGCCAGACCCAGTACTTC.

CDR3 sequence (DNA): TGTGCCAGCCAAACGGCAGGGTTTAATTCACCCCTCCACTTT. Translated, it gives CASQTAGFNSPLHF. J is TRBJ1-6 and V is TRBV6-5; a possible D gene is TRBD1 (5 bases). The V and J ends lost 8 bases and 6 bases respectively, with 14 bases between them. The CDR3 is 14 residues long. Germline V gives CDR1 MNHEY, CDR2 SVGAGI.

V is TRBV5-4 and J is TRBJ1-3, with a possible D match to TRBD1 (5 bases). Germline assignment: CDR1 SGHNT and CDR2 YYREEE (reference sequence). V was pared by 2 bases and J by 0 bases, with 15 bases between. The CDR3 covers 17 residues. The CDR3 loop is CASSLSTGSGSGNTIYF. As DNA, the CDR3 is TGTGCCAGCAGCTTATCAACAGGCTCCGGCTCTGGAAACACCATATATTTT.

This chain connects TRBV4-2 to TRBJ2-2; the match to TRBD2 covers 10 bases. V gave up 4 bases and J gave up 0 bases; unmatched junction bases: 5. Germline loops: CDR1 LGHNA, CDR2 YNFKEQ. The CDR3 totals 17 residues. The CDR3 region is CASSRGLAETNTGELFF. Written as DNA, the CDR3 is TGTGCCAGCAGCCGTGGACTAGCGGAAACGAACACCGGGGAGCTGTTTTTT.

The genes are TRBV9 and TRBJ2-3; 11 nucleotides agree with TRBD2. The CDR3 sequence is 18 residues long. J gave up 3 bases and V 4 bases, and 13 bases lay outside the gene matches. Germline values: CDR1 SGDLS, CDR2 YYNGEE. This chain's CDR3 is CASSSGLAGRRGTDTQYF. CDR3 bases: TGTGCCAGCAGCTCCGGACTAGCGGGTCGGAGAGGGACAGATACGCAGTATTTT.

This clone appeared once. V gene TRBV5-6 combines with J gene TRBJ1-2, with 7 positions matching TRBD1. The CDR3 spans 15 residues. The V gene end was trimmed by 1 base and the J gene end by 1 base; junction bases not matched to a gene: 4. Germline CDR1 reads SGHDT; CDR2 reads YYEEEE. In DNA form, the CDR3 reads TGTGCCAGCAGCTTGTACAGGGGCGGTAACTATGGCTACACCTTC. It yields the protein CASSLYRGGNYGYTF. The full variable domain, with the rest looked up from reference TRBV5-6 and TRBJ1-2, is DAGVTQSPTHLIKTRGQQVTLRCSPKSGHDTVSWYQQALGQGPQFIFQYYEEEERQRGNFPDRFSGHQFPNYSSELNVNALLLGDSALYLCASSLYRGGNYGYTFGSGTRLTVV.

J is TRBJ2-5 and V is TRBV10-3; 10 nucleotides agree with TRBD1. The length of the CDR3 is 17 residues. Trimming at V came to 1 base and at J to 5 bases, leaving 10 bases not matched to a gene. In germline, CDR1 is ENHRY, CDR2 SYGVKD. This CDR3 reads CAISEFLPGTGEETQYF. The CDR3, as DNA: TGTGCCATCAGTGAGTTTCTACCCGGGACAGGGGAGGAGACCCAGTACTTC.